This TCR beta chain comes out of a study of T cell responses to AZD1222 COVID-19 vaccine. Study-wide results and limits: Increased Spike-specific TCR breadth and depth were observed after two AZD1222 doses. Possibly, clonal diversity was underestimated; donors were largely white British and included more females.

As to this clone: No antigen is known for it.

TCRdb keeps only in-frame clones here, not all; method: immunoSEQ multiplex PCR. The repertoire holds about 140,000 clones, with roughly 90% as singletons. This CDR3 region has 14 residues. CDR1 is MNHEY, CDR2 SVGAGI, per germline. Trimming took off 5 bases at V and 4 bases at J, with 14 bases between the two ends. This sample comprised peripheral blood, obtained on day 0 of AZD1222 vaccination. The origin of this receptor is an adult in good health. The chain employs TRBV6-5 and TRBJ1-2; D perhaps matches TRBD1 (5 bases). The CDR3, as DNA: TGTGCCAGCAGTCCCGGGGAGGGGAGCTATGGCTACACCTTC. Translation gives CASSPGEGSYGYTF.